This passage covers 10 T cell receptor beta chains from one sample sequenced in a study of T cells in Graves' hyperthyroidism and ophthalmopathy (dated 2019 in TCRdb). Libraries were built with multiplex PCR. TCRdb records Illumina HiSeq 2000 as the sequencer. Amplification of TCR beta CDR3 regions was carried out from RNA transcripts. The TCR CDR3 was subjected to a first round of RT-PCR using the HTBI primer set and the Qiagen OneStep RT-PCR kit. TCRdb reran the public reads through fastp at Q25 and MiXCR, keeping productive beta chains. Each record represents a unique CDR3 protein, reported with the most common genes and DNA among its rows. A total of hundreds of thousands of distinct CDR3 sequences appear in this sample, around 46% of them only once. 8% to 8.5% of the sample rests with the top ten. Sequenced sample: peripheral blood or thyroid tissue (not recorded which). The receptors shown here come from a woman under 30 with Graves' hyperthyroidism. Donor details come from another sample of the same person, matched by shared clones.

The chain joins TRBV29-1 to TRBJ2-7, with TRBD2 as a possible D gene (6 bases). This CDR3 has 16 residues. Trimming stripped 6 bases from V and 0 bases from J, with 21 bases between. Germline values: CDR1 SQVTM, CDR2 ANQGSEA. The DNA for the CDR3 is TGCAGCGTGACCGGGACTCATAGTTCGAGCTCCTACGAGCAGTACTTC. This translates into CSVTGTHSSSSYEQYF.

About this clonotype: This may come from a read error, since a much larger clone is one base off. The V gene is TRBV7-6, the J gene TRBJ2-6, with D maybe TRBD2 (6 bases). This CDR3 is 17 amino acids long. The V gene's germline CDR1 is SGHVS and CDR2 FNYEAQ. V was shortened by 4 bases and J by 0 bases, with 13 bases between the two germline ends. The CDR3 spells CASSSEGGNSGANVLTF. As DNA, the CDR3 is TGTGCCAGCAGCTCGGAGGGCGGAAACTCTGGGGCCAACGTCCTGACTTTC.

The gene calls are TRBV9 and TRBJ1-2; D ambiguous. V gave up 4 bases and J gave up 7 bases, with 17 bases separating them. Germline-derived CDR1 and CDR2 are SGDLS and YYNGEE. This CDR3 has 14 amino acids. In DNA form, the CDR3 reads TGTGCCAGCAGCCCGGACCCCGGGCCAGGTGGCTACACCTTC. This sequence encodes CASSPDPGPGGYTF.

This clonotype was counted only a few times. The J gene is TRBJ2-7, the V gene TRBV20-1; 9 nucleotides match TRBD1. Per germline, CDR1 DFQATT and CDR2 SNEGSKA (reference sequence). The CDR3 has 14 amino acids. Trimming removed 3 bases from V and 5 bases from J; junction bases left unmatched: 8. The CDR3 DNA reads as TGCAGTGCTAGTGACCCCGGGACAGGGAACGAGCAGTACTTC. Protein: CSASDPGTGNEQYF.

The rearrangement uses TRBV11-3 and TRBJ1-2; the match to TRBD1 covers 8 bases. J lost 4 bases, V lost 5 bases, and 15 bases had no gene match. The CDR3 is 17 amino acids. Germline assignment: CDR1 SGHNT and CDR2 YENEEA. CDR3 nucleotide sequence: TGTGCCAGCAGCCCCACCTCGAAAGGACAGGGAAGCTATGGCTACACCTTC. It specifies CASSPTSKGQGSYGYTF.

In its sample, this clonotype was seen many times. This chain links TRBV14 with TRBJ1-2; D is ambiguous. The germline V gene encodes CDR1 SGHDN and CDR2 FVKESK. Trimming pared 1 base from V and 7 bases from J, leaving 10 bases between. The CDR3 covers 13 residues. The CDR3 sequence is CASSQGPRSGYTF. CDR3 nucleotide sequence: TGTGCCAGCAGCCAAGGGCCGAGGTCTGGCTACACCTTC.

This clonotype has only one observation. V is TRBV10-3 and J is TRBJ2-5; D is undetermined. The CDR3 is 14 amino acids. The germline V gene has CDR1 ENHRY and CDR2 SYGVKD. Deletions cut 5 bases from V and 0 bases from J, with 10 bases between. CDR3 in DNA: TGTGCCATCAGTAGCCCCGACAACCAAGAGACCCAGTACTTC. Amino acids: CAISSPDNQETQYF.

The sample holds many counts of this clonotype. The chain's CDR3 is CASSLMTGRNSPLHF. CDR3 in DNA: TGTGCCAGCAGCTTAATGACAGGGCGGAATTCACCCCTCCACTTT. The rearrangement joins TRBV7-8 to TRBJ1-6; 7 nucleotides agree with TRBD1. V gave up 2 bases and J gave up 7 bases; unmatched junction bases: 5. The CDR3 covers 15 residues. Germline CDR1 and CDR2: SGHVS and FQNEAQ.

The rearrangement links TRBV7-9 to TRBJ1-1, with unresolved D. The CDR3 covers 15 residues. The V and J ends lost 5 bases and 0 bases respectively, with 13 bases between them. Germline values: CDR1 SEHNR, CDR2 FQNEAQ (reference sequence). The CDR3 coding sequence is TGTGCCAGCAGCCCGGGAGTACCAATGAACACTGAAGCTTTCTTT. It translates to CASSPGVPMNTEAFF.

V and J are TRBV25-1 and TRBJ1-4; the D gene is possibly TRBD1 (6 bases). The germline V and J ends were trimmed by 5 bases and 8 bases, with 18 bases remaining between them. CDR3 length: 15 residues. From germline, CDR1 is MGHDK and CDR2 SYGVNS. CDR3 sequence reads: CASSLERGAGEKLFF. CDR3 bases: TGTGCCAGCAGTTTAGAGAGGGGGGCAGGGGAAAAACTGTTTTTT.